This T cell receptor beta chain was obtained from a study of blood T cells in healthy people across ages (dated by TCRdb to the mid-2010s). Turning to the overall study: Template switching captured roughly one uniquely barcoded TCR beta cDNA molecule per two T cells in model experiments. Using deep sequencing normalized with unique cDNA molecular identifiers, the study measured how TCR beta repertoire diversity changes with age. To avoid experimental bias, donors of different ages were randomly spread across the sequencing lanes. For two donors (one aged 18 to 29 and one aged 80 or older), the study analyzed two additional independent replicas of 1 million unique cDNA reads from the same blood draw. Four age groups were formed from the donors: young (average approximately 15 years), middle-aged (roughly 38), aged (over 55) and long-lived (around 82). The study at large found these results: Compared with the aged group, more naive CD4+ T cells, fewer expanded clones and increased TCR diversity were shown by the long-lived group, suggesting age selection. Because profiling used bulk unsorted PBMCs, naive and antigen-experienced compartments could not be compared conclusively. The percentage of naive T cells measured by flow cytometry correlated strongly with observed TCR beta diversity. Because the CMV infection status of the donors was unknown, age-related changes in expanded clonotypes may potentially have been confounded. Estimates of total diversity from one million sequenced T cells were regarded as lower bounds and underestimates. Observed TCR beta diversity per million T cells fell roughly linearly with age, and a significant reduction was already apparent by age about 38.

The 40 or so donors, aged about 6 to 95 years, were systemically healthy Caucasian individuals from Russia. Each donor gave about 10 milliliters of peripheral blood, drawn into EDTA-treated Vacutainer tubes. Ficoll-Paque density-gradient centrifugation was used to isolate PBMCs, with at least 7 million per sample. Trizol reagent was used to extract total RNA from PBMCs, with at least 5 micrograms per sample. The percentages of naive CD45RAhigh/CD27high T cells were determined by flow cytometry on a PBMC aliquot from every donor. The library was produced with 5' RACE. These reads were obtained on an Illumina HiSeq 2500. The second PCR ran for roughly 7 to 11 cycles and used a J-beta primer mix along with a sample-barcoded 5' primer. Each TCR beta cDNA molecule received a unique molecular identifier from a template-switch 5' adaptor carrying 12 random nucleotides. Each sample yielded at least 2.5 million CDR3-containing paired-end reads. First-strand cDNA was synthesized from all RNA with the Mint cDNA synthesis kit, primed by a TRBC-specific oligonucleotide. All cDNA was treated with uracil-DNA glycosylase and then went through a first 18-cycle PCR with the universal primers M1SS and BC2_uni_R. In the paper's pipeline: Each sample was normalized by randomly selecting 1 million high-quality reads, each carrying a distinct molecular identifier. Reads sharing molecular identifiers were discarded rather than binned into consensus sequences. MiTCR, run with a Q25 quality threshold and the strictest error-elimination algorithm, handled CDR3 identification, clonotype clustering and error correction. Lower-bound total TCR beta diversity was estimated with a nonparametric unseen species model using Euler transformation. TCRdb cleaned the public reads at Q25 with fastp, built clones with MiXCR and kept in-frame beta chains. Merged by CDR3 protein, the rows form single entries marked with the most common genes and DNA. The V and J calls were not made by the authors but by TCRdb's processing. Recorded for this sample are hundreds of thousands of distinct CDR3 sequences; 25% to 30% of them occurred a single time. Together, the top ten hold approximately 29% of the sample.

The germline V gene gives CDR1 as MDHEN and CDR2 as SYDVKM. Trimming removed 8 bases from V and 4 bases from J, leaving 18 bases between the germline ends. The CDR3 contains 15 residues, cysteine and phenylalanine counted. Solely the CDR3 DNA is kept, with 45 bases framed from the first base. This clonotype came up a few times. What antigen it recognizes has not been identified. No per-base quality is available; no much larger clone lies one base away. Sequencing was carried out using blood. The TCR sequence derives from a woman in her 70s in good health. The V and J segments used are TRBV28 and TRBJ2-1, and the D gene may be TRBD2, 6 bases matching. The nucleotide sequence is TGTGCCAGCTCGGGGAGAATAGCGGTATACAATGAGCAGTTCTTC. Translated, this gives CASSGRIAVYNEQFF.